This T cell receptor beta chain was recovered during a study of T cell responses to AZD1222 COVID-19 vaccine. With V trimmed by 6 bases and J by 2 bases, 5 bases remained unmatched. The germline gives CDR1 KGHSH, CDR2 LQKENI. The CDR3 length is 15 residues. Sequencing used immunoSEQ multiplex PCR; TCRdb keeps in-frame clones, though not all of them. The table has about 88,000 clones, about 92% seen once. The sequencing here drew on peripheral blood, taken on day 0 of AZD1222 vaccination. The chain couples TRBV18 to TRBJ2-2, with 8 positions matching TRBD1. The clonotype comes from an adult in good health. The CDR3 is CASSLGQGNTGELFF. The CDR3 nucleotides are TGTGCCAGCTCGCTTGGACAGGGAAACACCGGGGAGCTGTTTTTT. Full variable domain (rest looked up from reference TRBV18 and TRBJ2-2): NAGVMQNPRHLVRRRGQEARLRCSPMKGHSHVYWYRQLPEEGLKFMVYLQKENIIDESGMPKERFSAEFPKEGPSILRIQQVVRGDSAAYFCASSLGQGNTGELFFGEGSRLTVL.